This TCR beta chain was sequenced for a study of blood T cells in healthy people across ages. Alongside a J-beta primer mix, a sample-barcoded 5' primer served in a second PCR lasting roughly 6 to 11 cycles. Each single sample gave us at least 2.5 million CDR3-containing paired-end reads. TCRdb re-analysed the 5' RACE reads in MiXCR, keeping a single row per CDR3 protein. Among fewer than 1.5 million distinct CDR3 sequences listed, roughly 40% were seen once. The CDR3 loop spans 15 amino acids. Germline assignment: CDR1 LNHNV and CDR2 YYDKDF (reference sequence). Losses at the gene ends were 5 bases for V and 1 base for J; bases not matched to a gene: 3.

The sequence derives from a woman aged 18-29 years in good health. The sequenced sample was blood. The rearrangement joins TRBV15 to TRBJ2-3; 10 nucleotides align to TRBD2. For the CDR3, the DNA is TGTGCCACCAGCCCCGGGACTAGCGGCACAGATACGCAGTATTTT. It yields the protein CATSPGTSGTDTQYF.